This T cell receptor beta chain was identified during a study of spatial heterogeneity in lung cancer. TCRdb processed the 5' RACE reads anew with MiXCR; each CDR3 protein has one entry. The profile shows approximately 40,000 distinct CDR3 sequences, 4% to 6% of them singletons. As to time point: sample taken at primary tumor resection. No cells were sorted before sequencing. The whole RNA sequenced was extracted from tumor, nontumor lung or frozen PBMC. Samples were donated by 72 untreated early-stage non-small cell lung cancer patients. CDR3 size: 15 residues. Per germline, CDR1 SEHNR and CDR2 FQNEAQ (reference sequence). Deletions cut 5 bases from V and 4 bases from J, with 17 bases between.

The receptor comes from a female donor with early-stage non-small cell lung cancer. This specimen was PBMCs, taken at surgery. The genes are TRBV7-9 and TRBJ2-5, with D possibly being TRBD2 (5 bases). In DNA, the CDR3 is TGTGCCAGCAGCCAAGGACTCCCTGGAGGAGAGACCCAGTACTTC. Translating it yields CASSQGLPGGETQYF.